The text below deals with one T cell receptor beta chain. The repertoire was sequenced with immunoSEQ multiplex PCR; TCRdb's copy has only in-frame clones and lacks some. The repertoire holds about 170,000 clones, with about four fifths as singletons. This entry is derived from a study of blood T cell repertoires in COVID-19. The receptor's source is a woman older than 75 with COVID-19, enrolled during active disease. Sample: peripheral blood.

CDR3 protein: CSVERGPDTQYF. CDR3 DNA sequence: TGCAGCGTCGAGCGGGGGCCGGATACGCAGTATTTT. The chain uses TRBV29-1 and TRBJ2-3, with 8 bases aligning to TRBD2. Germline V lookup: CDR1 SQVTM, CDR2 ANQGSEA. The CDR3 runs to 12 residues. V trimming: 6 bases; J trimming: 6 bases; junction bases outside the gene matches: 5.